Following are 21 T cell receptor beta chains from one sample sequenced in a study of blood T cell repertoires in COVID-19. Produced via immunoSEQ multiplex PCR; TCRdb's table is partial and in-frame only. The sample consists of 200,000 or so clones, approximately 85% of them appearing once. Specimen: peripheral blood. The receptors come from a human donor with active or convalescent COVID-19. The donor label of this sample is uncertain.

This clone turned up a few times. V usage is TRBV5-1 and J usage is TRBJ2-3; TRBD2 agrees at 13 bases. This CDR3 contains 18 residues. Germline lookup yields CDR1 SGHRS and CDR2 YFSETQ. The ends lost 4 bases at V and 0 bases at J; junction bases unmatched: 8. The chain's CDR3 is CASSPGLAGTGSTDTQYF. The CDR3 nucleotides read TGCGCCAGCAGCCCGGGACTAGCGGGGACGGGGAGCACAGATACGCAGTATTTT.

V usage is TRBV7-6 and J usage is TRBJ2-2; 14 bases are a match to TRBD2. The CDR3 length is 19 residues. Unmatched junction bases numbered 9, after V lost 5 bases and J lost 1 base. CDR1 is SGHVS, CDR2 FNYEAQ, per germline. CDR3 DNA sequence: TGTGCCAGCAGCCCAAGACTAGCGGGAGGGTCGAGGAACACCGGGGAGCTGTTTTTT. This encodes CASSPRLAGGSRNTGELFF.

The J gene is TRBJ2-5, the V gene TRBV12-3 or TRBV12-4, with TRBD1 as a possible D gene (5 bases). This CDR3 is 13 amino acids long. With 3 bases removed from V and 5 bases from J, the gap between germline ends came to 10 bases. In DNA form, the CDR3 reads TGTGCCAGCAGTTTCAGGGAAGCCGAGACCCAGTACTTC. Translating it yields CASSFREAETQYF.

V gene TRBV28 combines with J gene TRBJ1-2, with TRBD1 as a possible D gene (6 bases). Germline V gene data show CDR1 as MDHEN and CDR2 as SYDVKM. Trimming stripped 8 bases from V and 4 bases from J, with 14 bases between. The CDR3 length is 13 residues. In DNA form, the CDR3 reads TGTGCCAGCCAACAACAGGGAATCTATGGCTACACCTTC. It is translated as CASQQQGIYGYTF.

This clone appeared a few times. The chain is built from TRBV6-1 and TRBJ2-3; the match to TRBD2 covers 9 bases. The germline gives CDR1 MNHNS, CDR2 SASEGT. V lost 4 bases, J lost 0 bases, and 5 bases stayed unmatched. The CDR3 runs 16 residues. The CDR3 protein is CASSAPSGASTDTQYF. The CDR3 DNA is TGTGCCAGCAGTGCTCCTAGCGGGGCTAGCACAGATACGCAGTATTTT.

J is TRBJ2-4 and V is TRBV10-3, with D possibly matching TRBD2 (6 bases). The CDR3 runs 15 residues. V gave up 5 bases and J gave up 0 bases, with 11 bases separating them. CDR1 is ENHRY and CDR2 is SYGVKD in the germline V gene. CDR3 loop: CAISIGGVAKNIQYF. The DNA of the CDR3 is TGTGCCATCAGTATTGGAGGGGTAGCCAAAAACATTCAGTACTTC.

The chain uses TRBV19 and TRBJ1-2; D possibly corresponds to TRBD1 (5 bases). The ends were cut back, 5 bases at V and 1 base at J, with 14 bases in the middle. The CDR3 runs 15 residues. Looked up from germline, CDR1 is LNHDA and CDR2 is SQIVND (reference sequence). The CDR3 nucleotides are TGTGCCAGTAGTTTAAACAGGAGATATAACTATGGCTACACCTTC. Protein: CASSLNRRYNYGYTF. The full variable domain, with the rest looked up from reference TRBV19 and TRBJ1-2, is DGGITQSPKYLFRKEGQNVTLSCEQNLNHDAMYWYRQDPGQGLRLIYYSQIVNDFQKGDIAEGYSVSREKKESFPLTVTSAQKNPTAFYLCASSLNRRYNYGYTFGSGTRLTVV.

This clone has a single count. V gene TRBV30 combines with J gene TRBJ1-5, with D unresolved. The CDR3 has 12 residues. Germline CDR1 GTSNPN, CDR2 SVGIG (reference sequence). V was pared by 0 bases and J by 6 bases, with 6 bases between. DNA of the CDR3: TGTGCCTGGAGTGTACGGGGTCAGCCCCAGCATTTT. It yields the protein CAWSVRGQPQHF.

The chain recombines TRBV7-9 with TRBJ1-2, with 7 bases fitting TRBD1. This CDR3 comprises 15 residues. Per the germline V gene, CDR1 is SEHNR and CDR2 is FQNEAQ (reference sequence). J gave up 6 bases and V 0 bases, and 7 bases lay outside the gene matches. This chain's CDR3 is CASSLAETGWNGYTF. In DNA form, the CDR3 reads TGTGCCAGCAGCTTAGCCGAGACAGGGTGGAATGGCTACACCTTC.

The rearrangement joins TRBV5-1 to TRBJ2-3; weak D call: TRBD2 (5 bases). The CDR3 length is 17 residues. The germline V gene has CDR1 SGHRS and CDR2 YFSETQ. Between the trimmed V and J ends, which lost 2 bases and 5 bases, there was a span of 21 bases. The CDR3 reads CASSLVEGGPARDTQYF. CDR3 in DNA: TGCGCCAGCAGCTTAGTAGAGGGCGGGCCTGCTAGAGATACGCAGTATTTT.

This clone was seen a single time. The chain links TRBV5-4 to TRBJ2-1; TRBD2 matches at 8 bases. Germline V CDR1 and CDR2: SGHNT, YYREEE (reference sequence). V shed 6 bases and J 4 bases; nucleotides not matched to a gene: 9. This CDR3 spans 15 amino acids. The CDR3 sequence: CASTGGAGVYNEQFF. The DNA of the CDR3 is TGTGCCAGCACTGGGGGAGCGGGGGTATACAATGAGCAGTTCTTC.

The CDR3 region has the DNA TGTGCCAGCTCACCGGCCGGGGGGAACACCGGGGAGCTGTTTTTT. The encoded protein is CASSPAGGNTGELFF. This sequence joins TRBV18 and TRBJ2-2, with a possible D match to TRBD2 (6 bases). Germline V CDR1 and CDR2: KGHSH, LQKENI. This CDR3 comprises 15 residues. V was pared by 3 bases and J by 1 base, with 9 bases between.

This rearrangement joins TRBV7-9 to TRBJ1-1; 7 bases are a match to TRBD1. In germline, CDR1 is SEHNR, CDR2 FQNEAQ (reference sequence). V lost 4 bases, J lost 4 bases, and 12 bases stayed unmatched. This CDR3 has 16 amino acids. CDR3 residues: CASSSPITGVGTEAFF. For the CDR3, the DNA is TGTGCCAGCAGCTCCCCCATCACAGGGGTGGGCACTGAAGCTTTCTTT.

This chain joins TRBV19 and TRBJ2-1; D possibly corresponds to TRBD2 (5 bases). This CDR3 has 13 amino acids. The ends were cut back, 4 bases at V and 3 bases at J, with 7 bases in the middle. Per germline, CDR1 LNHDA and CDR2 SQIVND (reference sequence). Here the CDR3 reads CASSNRDYNEQFF. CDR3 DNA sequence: TGTGCCAGTAGTAATCGGGACTACAATGAGCAGTTCTTC.

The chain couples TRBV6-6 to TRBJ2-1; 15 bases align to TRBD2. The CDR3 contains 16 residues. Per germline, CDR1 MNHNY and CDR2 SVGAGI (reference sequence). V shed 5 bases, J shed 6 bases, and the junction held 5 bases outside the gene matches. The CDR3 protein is CASSLGTSGRTNEQFF. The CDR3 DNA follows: TGTGCCAGCAGTCTCGGGACTAGCGGGAGGACCAATGAGCAGTTCTTC.

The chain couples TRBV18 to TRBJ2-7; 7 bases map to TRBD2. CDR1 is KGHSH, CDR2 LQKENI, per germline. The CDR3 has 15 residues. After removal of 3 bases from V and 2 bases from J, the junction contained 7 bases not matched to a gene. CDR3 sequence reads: CASSPGEGTTYEQYF. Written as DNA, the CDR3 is TGTGCCAGCTCACCCGGTGAGGGGACTACCTACGAGCAGTACTTC.

The CDR3 DNA follows: TGCGCCAGCAGCTTTAGCGGGGGTGAGCAGTTCTTC. This encodes CASSFSGGEQFF. The chain uses TRBV5-1 and TRBJ2-1; 9 bases map to TRBD2. Germline V gene lookup returns CDR1 SGHRS and CDR2 YFSETQ. After removal of 2 bases from V and 9 bases from J, the junction contained 0 bases not matched to a gene. This CDR3 region has 12 residues.

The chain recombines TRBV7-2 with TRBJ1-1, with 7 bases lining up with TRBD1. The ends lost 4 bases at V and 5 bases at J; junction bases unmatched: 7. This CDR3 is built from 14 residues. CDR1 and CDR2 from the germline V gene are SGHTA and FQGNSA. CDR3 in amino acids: CASSSSYRGTEAFF. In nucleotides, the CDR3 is TGTGCCAGCAGCTCGTCGTACAGGGGAACTGAAGCTTTCTTT. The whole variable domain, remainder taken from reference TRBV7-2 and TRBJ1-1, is GAGVSQSPSNKVTEKGKDVELRCDPISGHTALYWYRQSLGQGLEFLIYFQGNSAPDKSGLPSDRFSAERTGGSVSTLTIQRTQQEDSAVYLCASSSSYRGTEAFFGQGTRLTVV.

The CDR3 DNA reads as TGTGCCAGCTCACCAGCGACAGGGCTTCGACAGCCCCAGCATTTT. Its protein product is CASSPATGLRQPQHF. The genes are TRBV18 and TRBJ1-5; 7 bases map to TRBD1. CDR1 KGHSH and CDR2 LQKENI come from the germline V gene. This CDR3 comprises 15 residues. With V trimmed by 2 bases and J by 7 bases, 8 bases remained unmatched.

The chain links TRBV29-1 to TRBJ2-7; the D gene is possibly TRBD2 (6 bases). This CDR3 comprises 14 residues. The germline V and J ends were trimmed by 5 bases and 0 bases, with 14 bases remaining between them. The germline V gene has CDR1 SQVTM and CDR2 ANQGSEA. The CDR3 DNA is TGCAGCGTTCTAGTCCGGGACTTCTCCTACGAGCAGTACTTC. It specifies CSVLVRDFSYEQYF.

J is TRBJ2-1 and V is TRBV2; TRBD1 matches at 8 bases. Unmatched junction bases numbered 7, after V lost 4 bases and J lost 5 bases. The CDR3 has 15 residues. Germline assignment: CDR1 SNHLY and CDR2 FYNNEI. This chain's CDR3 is CASSGDRGRDNEQFF. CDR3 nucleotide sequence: TGTGCCAGCAGTGGAGACAGGGGCAGGGACAATGAGCAGTTCTTC.